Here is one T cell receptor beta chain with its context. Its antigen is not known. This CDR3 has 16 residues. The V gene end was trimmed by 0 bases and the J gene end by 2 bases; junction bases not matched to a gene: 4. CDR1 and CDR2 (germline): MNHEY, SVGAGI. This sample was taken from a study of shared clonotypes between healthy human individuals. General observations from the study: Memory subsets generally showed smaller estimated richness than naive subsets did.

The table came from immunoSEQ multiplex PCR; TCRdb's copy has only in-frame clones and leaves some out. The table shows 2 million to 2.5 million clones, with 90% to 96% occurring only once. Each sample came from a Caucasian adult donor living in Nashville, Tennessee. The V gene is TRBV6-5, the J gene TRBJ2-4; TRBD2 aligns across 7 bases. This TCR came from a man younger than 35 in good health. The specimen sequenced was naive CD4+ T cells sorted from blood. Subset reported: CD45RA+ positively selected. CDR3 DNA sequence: TGTGCCAGCAGTTACTCGGCGGGAGAAACCAAAAACATTCAGTACTTC. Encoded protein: CASSYSAGETKNIQYF.